The 12 T cell receptor beta chains reported below all come from one sample, sequenced in a study of cytomegalovirus exposure and HLA in healthy donors. With 60 Vbeta and 13 Jbeta primers, the PCR was carried out. Here immunoSEQ multiplex PCR was the method, and the copy in TCRdb shows in-frame clones only, minus some. The table records 250,000 to 300,000 clones, approximately 85% of them present only once. Sequenced material: PBMCs. These receptors were obtained from a woman between 40 and 50 years old in good health and CMV-seropositive.

The chain uses TRBV19 and TRBJ2-7; D possibly corresponds to TRBD1 (5 bases). With 6 bases removed from V and 5 bases from J, the gap between germline ends came to 14 bases. This CDR3 comprises 13 residues. The V gene's germline CDR1 is LNHDA and CDR2 SQIVND (reference sequence). This CDR3 is CASRNVGAHEQYF. DNA of the CDR3: TGTGCCAGTAGGAATGTAGGGGCGCACGAGCAGTACTTC.

The chain links TRBV7-2 to TRBJ2-5, with 7 bases lining up with TRBD2. Germline V CDR1 and CDR2: SGHTA, FQGNSA. J was trimmed by 1 base and V by 1 base; bases with no gene match: 3. The CDR3 covers 15 residues. The CDR3 region is CASSLDLAGQETQYF. CDR3 nucleotide sequence: TGTGCCAGCAGCTTAGATTTAGCGGGCCAAGAGACCCAGTACTTC.

The rearrangement uses TRBV19 and TRBJ1-2; D is unresolved. Germline-derived CDR1 and CDR2 are LNHDA and SQIVND (reference sequence). CDR3 length: 15 amino acids. The V end lost 3 bases, the J end lost 4 bases, and 15 bases lay between the germline ends. In DNA, the CDR3 is TGTGCCAGTAGTATCGGCCAGGTGCGACCCTATGGCTACACCTTC. Translating gives CASSIGQVRPYGYTF.

The V and J genes are TRBV27 and TRBJ1-3; D is possibly TRBD1 (6 bases). Trimming stripped 6 bases from V and 3 bases from J, with 12 bases between. Germline loops: CDR1 MNHEY, CDR2 SMNVEV (reference sequence). The CDR3 extends over 14 amino acids. This CDR3 reads CASSQGMNGNTIYF. The CDR3 DNA follows: TGTGCCAGCAGCCAGGGGATGAATGGAAACACCATATATTTT.

This clone was found a few times. The chain is built from TRBV30 and TRBJ2-1; the D gene is possibly TRBD1 (6 bases). Trimming took 0 bases from V and 7 from J, leaving 13 bases between them. This CDR3 has 14 residues. Germline CDR1 is GTSNPN and CDR2 is SVGIG (reference sequence). The CDR3 DNA follows: TGTGCCTGGAGTGTAACGGGGCAGGGGAATGAGCAGTTCTTC. Translation gives CAWSVTGQGNEQFF.

This chain connects TRBV7-9 to TRBJ2-2; a possible D gene is TRBD2 (7 bases). V lost 2 bases to trimming and J lost 2 bases, with 9 bases between them. Germline CDR1 is SEHNR and CDR2 is FQNEAQ (reference sequence). The CDR3 runs 15 residues. The CDR3 DNA follows: TGTGCCAGCAGCTTAAGCGGGACAAACACCGGGGAGCTGTTTTTT. Translation: CASSLSGTNTGELFF.

V gene TRBV30 combines with J gene TRBJ2-5; 7 positions agree with TRBD1. The J call may be faulty, since TRBJ2-7 better matches the DNA end. CDR3 length equals 11 residues. Germline lookup yields CDR1 GTSNPN and CDR2 SVGIG (reference sequence). CDR3 sequence: CAWGTAGEQYF. In DNA form, the CDR3 reads TGTGCCTGGGGGACAGCCGGCGAGCAGTACTTC.

J is TRBJ2-1 and V is TRBV5-1; 10 bases agree with TRBD2. The CDR3 is 17 amino acids. V dropped 0 bases and J dropped 8; count of bases not matched to a gene: 11. Germline V gives CDR1 SGHRS, CDR2 YFSETQ. This CDR3 is CASSLGSWLAGDHEQFF. In DNA form, the CDR3 reads TGCGCCAGCAGCTTGGGCTCGTGGCTAGCGGGAGACCATGAGCAGTTCTTC.

The rearrangement uses TRBV6-4 and TRBJ1-2, with 7 bases lining up with TRBD1. Germline V gene lookup returns CDR1 MRHNA and CDR2 SNTAGT. This CDR3 has 14 residues. The V segment lost 6 bases and the J segment 0 bases; nucleotides outside the gene matches: 4. CDR3 amino acids: CASSPGTANYGYTF. The CDR3 coding sequence is TGTGCCAGCAGCCCGGGGACAGCTAACTATGGCTACACCTTC.

The V call is TRBV4-3, the J call TRBJ2-1; no clear D. The V and J ends lost 3 bases and 0 bases respectively, with 12 bases between them. The CDR3 has 16 amino acids. The germline V gene encodes CDR1 LGHNA and CDR2 YSLEER. CDR3 region: CASSHVASSSYNEQFF. The CDR3 nucleotides are TGCGCCAGCAGCCACGTAGCCTCGAGCTCCTACAATGAGCAGTTCTTC.

This chain connects TRBV6-5 to TRBJ2-7; 7 bases are shared with TRBD2. The CDR3 is 15 amino acids. With V trimmed by 6 bases and J by 0 bases, 8 bases remained unmatched. Per the germline V gene, CDR1 is MNHEY and CDR2 is SVGAGI. CDR3 residues: CASRRGEGSSYEQYF. CDR3 bases: TGTGCCAGCAGGCGAGGGGAGGGTAGCTCCTACGAGCAGTACTTC.

DNA of the CDR3: TGTGCCAGCATAGGGGCACCGCTAACTGAGCAGTTCTTC. Residues: CASIGAPLTEQFF. This chain links TRBV25-1 with TRBJ2-1; a possible D gene is TRBD1 (5 bases). Germline loops: CDR1 MGHDK, CDR2 SYGVNS. The CDR3 consists of 13 residues. V lost 7 bases and J lost 9, with 16 bases in between.